These 12 T cell receptor beta chains were sequenced from one sample in a study of Ad26.COV2.S vaccination and SARS-CoV-2 variants. Treatment described: around 19 received Ad26.COV2.S at low or high dose, single or two shots; a few received placebo; per-sample allocation not given. It was on day 63 after the first vaccine or placebo injection that samples were taken. Generated by immunoSEQ multiplex PCR, the TCRdb table keeps only in-frame clones and is missing some. The sample shows roughly 400,000 clones, about nine tenths of them seen only once. The material was peripheral blood, obtained in a trial of Ad26.COV2.S vaccine versus placebo. These receptors all come from a person between 18 and 65 years old who received the Ad26.COV2.S COVID-19 vaccine or a placebo.

V gene TRBV7-2 combines with J gene TRBJ2-1, with TRBD1 matching 7 bases. Germline V gives CDR1 SGHTA, CDR2 FQGNSA. V was pared by 2 bases and J by 10 bases, with 8 bases of the junction left unmatched. The CDR3 has 14 residues. CDR3 residues: CASSLLRQGVEQFF. In DNA form, the CDR3 reads TGTGCCAGCAGCTTACTGAGACAGGGTGTCGAGCAGTTCTTC.

The chain links TRBV7-9 to TRBJ2-7, with TRBD1 identical over 7 bases. The CDR3 length is 16 residues. Germline-derived CDR1 and CDR2 are SEHNR and FQNEAQ (reference sequence). The V and J ends lost 5 bases and 0 bases, in that order; junction bases with no gene match: 10. CDR3 bases: TGTGCCAGCAGCGCGACAGGGTCTACCAGCTCCTACGAGCAGTACTTC. Encoded protein: CASSATGSTSSYEQYF.

Regarding this clone: This specimen includes other DNA sequences encoding the same CDR3. The chain combines TRBV5-1 with TRBJ2-1; no clear D gene. Trimming cost V 0 bases and J 9 bases, with 10 bases left between them. The CDR3 loop spans 13 amino acids. Germline V gives CDR1 SGHRS, CDR2 YFSETQ. CDR3 sequence reads: CASSLDVRVEQFF. The CDR3 bases are TGCGCCAGCAGCTTGGACGTTCGGGTTGAGCAGTTCTTC.

This chain joins TRBV12-3 or TRBV12-4 and TRBJ2-7; 9 bases align to TRBD2. The CDR3 extends over 13 amino acids. V dropped 3 bases and J dropped 7; count of bases not matched to a gene: 4. CDR3 sequence: CASSFGGREEQYF. CDR3 nucleotides: TGTGCCAGCAGTTTCGGCGGGAGGGAAGAGCAGTACTTC.

V is TRBV5-6 and J is TRBJ2-1, with TRBD1 as a possible D gene (5 bases). Between the trimmed V and J ends, which lost 3 bases and 10 bases, there was a span of 11 bases. The CDR3 covers 12 residues. Germline V gene data show CDR1 as SGHDT and CDR2 as YYEEEE. This CDR3 is CASSSQATEQFF. Here the CDR3 DNA reads TGTGCCAGCAGCTCACAGGCCACCGAGCAGTTCTTC.

This chain connects TRBV4-2 to TRBJ1-6; D might be TRBD1 (6 bases). The CDR3 contains 15 residues. Germline V CDR1 and CDR2: LGHNA, YNFKEQ. V was trimmed by 0 bases and J by 9 bases, leaving 12 bases between them. The DNA for the CDR3 is TGTGCCAGCAGCCAAGAGAGGACAGCCATTTCACCCCTCCACTTT. Its protein is CASSQERTAISPLHF.

The V call is TRBV12-3 or TRBV12-4, the J call TRBJ2-3; 9 nucleotides match TRBD2. The length of the CDR3 is 13 residues. Trimming cost V 6 bases and J 5 bases; bases outside gene matches: 3. The DNA for the CDR3 is TGTGCCAGCAGAGGAGCGGGAGGAGATACGCAGTATTTT. Translation: CASRGAGGDTQYF.

Only a few counts were recorded for this clone. Other DNA sequences in the same sample also yield this CDR3. CDR3 DNA sequence: TGCAGCGTTGGTCAGGGGGGAGGTGAGACCCAGTACTTC. Amino acid sequence: CSVGQGGGETQYF. The gene calls are TRBV29-1 and TRBJ2-5; maybe TRBD1 (7 bases). V gave up 4 bases and J gave up 5 bases, with 14 bases separating them. The CDR3 spans 13 residues. Germline values: CDR1 SQVTM, CDR2 ANQGSEA.

The rearrangement uses TRBV12-3 or TRBV12-4 and TRBJ2-3, with D possibly matching TRBD2 (6 bases). Trimming removed 5 bases at V and 6 bases at J, with 12 bases between. There are 13 residues in the CDR3. The CDR3 protein is CASSPGGSDTQYF. CDR3 in DNA: TGTGCCAGCAGTCCTGGAGGGTCGGATACGCAGTATTTT.

The chain is built from TRBV6-4 and TRBJ1-2; D uncertain. Trimming left V 3 bases short and J 4 bases short, with 15 bases between. This CDR3 contains 15 residues. The germline gives CDR1 MRHNA, CDR2 SNTAGT. DNA of the CDR3: TGTGCCAGCAGTGAGGGCCCAGGAAGGACCTATGGCTACACCTTC. Amino acids: CASSEGPGRTYGYTF.

V usage is TRBV2 and J usage is TRBJ2-3; no firm D call. Trimming cost V 1 base and J 2 bases, with 7 bases left between them. Germline loops: CDR1 SNHLY, CDR2 FYNNEI. The CDR3 length is 14 residues. CDR3 region: CASSEVGSTDTQYF. The CDR3 nucleotides read TGTGCCAGCAGTGAAGTGGGGTCCACAGATACGCAGTATTTT.

The sample holds one count of this clone. The rearrangement uses TRBV9 and TRBJ2-1; the D call may be TRBD1 or TRBD2 (5 bases each). Trimming took off 2 bases at V and 3 bases at J, with 12 bases between the two ends. Germline V CDR1 and CDR2: SGDLS, YYNGEE. This CDR3 is built from 15 residues. Written as DNA, the CDR3 is TGTGCCAGCAGCGTTGGGATTGGGGGCTACAATGAGCAGTTCTTC. Its translation: CASSVGIGGYNEQFF.